Listed here are 29 T cell receptor beta chains from one sample, sequenced in a study of a mutant IDH1 vaccine in newly diagnosed glioma. Sample time point: baseline, week 1 (first vaccination visit). Treatment: pre-vaccination baseline after standard-of-care therapy. Generated by immunoSEQ multiplex PCR, the TCRdb table keeps only in-frame clones and is missing some. The sample lists under 90,000 clones, 60% to 85% occurring once. The sequencing used PBMCs, collected from a glioma patient treated with radiotherapy, temozolomide or both. The receptor source for this set is a man between 50 and 59 years old with glioma.

The chain links TRBV19 to TRBJ2-2; D is uncertain. There are 14 residues in the CDR3. The V end lost 4 bases, the J end lost 4 bases, and 10 bases lay between the germline ends. CDR1 and CDR2 (germline): LNHDA, SQIVND (reference sequence). CDR3 sequence: CASSKGGVTGELFF. Here the CDR3 DNA reads TGTGCCAGTAGTAAGGGTGGGGTCACCGGGGAGCTGTTTTTT.

The chain recombines TRBV9 with TRBJ2-2, with D possibly matching TRBD2 (6 bases). V lost 0 bases and J lost 3, with 9 bases in between. Germline CDR1 is SGDLS and CDR2 is YYNGEE. The CDR3 covers 15 residues. The CDR3 loop reads CASSVGGGDTGELFF. As DNA, the CDR3 is TGTGCCAGCAGCGTAGGCGGAGGGGACACCGGGGAGCTGTTTTTT.

The chain links TRBV4-1 to TRBJ2-3; 9 bases match TRBD1. There are 18 residues in the CDR3. The germline V gene has CDR1 MGHRA and CDR2 YSYEKL. J was trimmed by 4 bases and V by 2 bases; bases with no gene match: 13. The CDR3 bases are TGCGCCAGCAGCCAAACACCGGGACAGGGATCCGGCGCAGATACGCAGTATTTT. It specifies CASSQTPGQGSGADTQYF.

This chain uses TRBV7-9 with TRBJ1-3; D possibly corresponds to TRBD1 (6 bases). The CDR3 length is 14 residues. Per germline, CDR1 SEHNR and CDR2 FQNEAQ (reference sequence). The V and J ends lost 4 bases and 3 bases respectively, with 10 bases between them. The CDR3 protein is CASSYSRGGNTIYF. Written as DNA, the CDR3 is TGTGCCAGCAGCTATAGCAGGGGTGGAAACACCATATATTTT.

The chain combines TRBV25-1 with TRBJ2-1, with D tentatively TRBD1 (6 bases). Germline V lookup: CDR1 MGHDK, CDR2 SYGVNS. The CDR3 sequence is 13 residues long. With 8 bases removed from V and 2 bases from J, the gap between germline ends came to 10 bases. For the CDR3, the DNA is TGTGCCAGCCAGGGGAGTACCTACAATGAGCAGTTCTTC. It codes for CASQGSTYNEQFF. Filled out from reference TRBV25-1 and TRBJ2-1, the complete variable domain reads EADIYQTPRYLVIGTGKKITLECSQTMGHDKMYWYQQDPGMELHLIHYSYGVNSTEKGDLSSESTVSRIRTEHFPLTLESARPSHTSQYLCASQGSTYNEQFFGPGTRLTVL.

V is TRBV30 and J is TRBJ1-5, with 10 bases matching TRBD1. Germline-derived CDR1 and CDR2 are GTSNPN and SVGIG (reference sequence). The J segment lost 1 base and the V segment lost 2 bases, leaving 14 bases of the junction unmatched. CDR3 size: 19 residues. As DNA, the CDR3 is TGTGCCTGGAGTCTACCGGGGACAGGGGCCACAGGGAGCAATCAGCCCCAGCATTTT. It yields the protein CAWSLPGTGATGSNQPQHF.

This clone turned up a few times. The genes are TRBV18 and TRBJ1-1, with TRBD1 as a possible D gene (5 bases). The germline V gene encodes CDR1 KGHSH and CDR2 LQKENI. V dropped 3 bases and J dropped 5 bases, with 10 bases sitting between them. The CDR3 covers 13 residues. The CDR3 bases are TGTGCCAGCTCACCGGGGGTTCGGACTGAAGCTTTCTTT. Residues: CASSPGVRTEAFF.

This clone occurred a few times. The chain recombines TRBV30 with TRBJ1-5; D is uncertain. V lost 4 bases and J 6 bases, leaving 13 bases between the germline ends. Germline values: CDR1 GTSNPN, CDR2 SVGIG (reference sequence). This CDR3 region has 13 residues. CDR3 in amino acids: CAWTHSPVQPQHF. DNA of the CDR3: TGTGCCTGGACCCATTCCCCCGTTCAGCCCCAGCATTTT.

This clone was counted only a few times. The CDR3 DNA sequence: TGTGCCAGCAGTTACCCGCCCGACAAGGCAGATACGCAGTATTTT. This gives the protein CASSYPPDKADTQYF. The chain couples TRBV6-5 to TRBJ2-3, with D unclear. Trimming took off 2 bases at V and 4 bases at J, with 13 bases between the two ends. The CDR3 covers 15 residues. Looked up from germline, CDR1 is MNHEY and CDR2 is SVGAGI.

V is TRBV6-1 and J is TRBJ1-1; the D gene is possibly TRBD1 (5 bases). This CDR3 region has 14 residues. The V and J ends lost 7 bases and 4 bases respectively, with 16 bases between them. Germline V gives CDR1 MNHNS, CDR2 SASEGT. For the CDR3, the DNA is TGTGCCAGCATTAGGGCGGGGGGTAGCACTGAAGCTTTCTTT. Its protein product is CASIRAGGSTEAFF.

This clone was found once. A far larger clone lies a single base away; this is likely a read error. V gene TRBV7-2 combines with J gene TRBJ1-3; maybe TRBD1 (6 bases). The CDR3 consists of 13 residues. V was cut by 3 bases and J by 4 bases, with 7 bases left in between. Germline assignment: CDR1 SGHTA and CDR2 FQGNSA. The CDR3 DNA is TGTGCCAGCAGCTTTGGACAGGGAAACACCATATATTTT. Translated: CASSFGQGNTIYF.

The V and J genes are TRBV5-4 and TRBJ1-2, with D perhaps TRBD1 (6 bases). Trimming stripped 0 bases from V and 0 bases from J, with 9 bases between. The CDR3 totals 15 residues. The germline V gene has CDR1 SGHNT and CDR2 YYREEE (reference sequence). DNA for the CDR3: TGTGCCAGCAGCTTGGGGACAGCAGCTAACTATGGCTACACCTTC. It yields the protein CASSLGTAANYGYTF.

The V and J genes are TRBV7-3 and TRBJ2-7; the match to TRBD1 covers 8 bases. J was trimmed by 4 bases and V by 2 bases; bases with no gene match: 4. In germline, CDR1 is SGHTA, CDR2 FQGTGA. The CDR3 is made up of 14 amino acids. The DNA of the CDR3 is TGTGCCAGCAGCTTATCAGGGGGCGAGTACGAGCAGTACTTC. It translates to CASSLSGGEYEQYF. Full variable domain (missing parts from reference TRBV7-3 and TRBJ2-7): GAGVSQTPSNKVTEKGKYVELRCDPISGHTALYWYRQSLGQGPEFLIYFQGTGAADDSGLPNDRFFAVRPEGSVSTLKIQRTERGDSAVYLCASSLSGGEYEQYFGPGTRLTVT.

The chain links TRBV7-2 to TRBJ1-1; D is unresolved. V lost 1 base and J lost 1, with 13 bases in between. The CDR3 has 16 residues. Germline assignment: CDR1 SGHTA and CDR2 FQGNSA. The CDR3: CASSLGARLGNTEAFF. CDR3 sequence (DNA): TGTGCCAGCAGCTTAGGGGCGAGGCTAGGGAACACTGAAGCTTTCTTT.

The chain links TRBV7-9 to TRBJ2-1; 13 nucleotides align to TRBD2. Germline values: CDR1 SEHNR, CDR2 FQNEAQ (reference sequence). The CDR3 extends over 15 amino acids. Germline trimming cut 3 bases from V and 9 bases from J; bases unmatched to any gene: 5. CDR3 residues: CASSFTSGGAGEQFF. CDR3 nucleotides: TGTGCCAGCAGCTTCACTAGCGGGGGGGCGGGTGAGCAGTTCTTC. Drawing the rest from reference TRBV7-9 and TRBJ2-1, the complete variable domain is DTGVSQNPRHKITKRGQNVTFRCDPISEHNRLYWYRQTLGQGPEFLTYFQNEAQLEKSRLLSDRFSAERPKGSFSTLEIQRTEQGDSAMYLCASSFTSGGAGEQFFGPGTRLTVL.

This chain joins TRBV6-1 and TRBJ1-5; D not certain. This CDR3 comprises 14 residues. CDR1 is MNHNS, CDR2 SASEGT, per germline. V shed 6 bases and J shed 3 bases, with 12 bases lying between them. CDR3 sequence reads: CASRGWRLNQPQHF. CDR3 DNA sequence: TGTGCCAGCAGAGGGTGGCGTCTCAATCAGCCCCAGCATTTT.

The chain links TRBV10-3 to TRBJ1-5; D may be TRBD1 (5 bases). This CDR3 comprises 15 residues. Germline CDR1 reads ENHRY; CDR2 reads SYGVKD. V lost 6 bases and J 6 bases, leaving 18 bases between the germline ends. The CDR3 DNA is TGTGCCATCAGCGCCGGCCCGGGGGTCGGTCAGCCCCAGCATTTT. Its protein is CAISAGPGVGQPQHF.

The rearrangement links TRBV2 to TRBJ1-5; D possibly corresponds to TRBD1 (5 bases). V was pared by 11 bases and J by 6 bases, with 17 bases between. The CDR3 contains 13 residues. CDR1 and CDR2 (germline): SNHLY, FYNNEI. DNA of the CDR3: TGTGCCTGCGCCGGGGGTCCGGGTCAGCCCCAGCATTTT. Translation: CACAGGPGQPQHF.

In nucleotides, the CDR3 is TGTGCCTGGAGCTTGGGACGGGTCACAGATACGCAGTATTTT. Amino acid sequence: CAWSLGRVTDTQYF. J is TRBJ2-3 and V is TRBV30; D tentatively reads TRBD1 or TRBD2 (5 bases each). Trimming removed 3 bases from V and 2 bases from J, with 12 bases in between. CDR1 GTSNPN and CDR2 SVGIG come from the germline V gene (reference sequence). The CDR3 consists of 14 residues.

V gene TRBV15 combines with J gene TRBJ1-5, with unresolved D. The CDR3 consists of 14 residues. CDR1 is LNHNV and CDR2 is YYDKDF in the germline V gene (reference sequence). The germline V and J ends were trimmed by 0 bases and 6 bases, with 9 bases remaining between them. The CDR3 DNA reads TGTGCCACCAGCAGAGAAAAGGGTCTTCAGCCCCAGCATTTT. Protein sequence: CATSREKGLQPQHF.

In its sample, this clone was seen once. The chain combines TRBV29-1 with TRBJ2-3; TRBD1 is a possible D gene (5 bases). V was trimmed by 5 bases and J by 0 bases, leaving 12 bases between them. The CDR3 is 14 amino acids. Germline V gene lookup returns CDR1 SQVTM and CDR2 ANQGSEA. The CDR3 protein is CSVPQAPSTDTQYF. CDR3 sequence (DNA): TGCAGCGTTCCACAGGCCCCAAGCACAGATACGCAGTATTTT.

The chain carries TRBV30 and TRBJ2-7; D may be TRBD1 (6 bases). The CDR3 sequence is 14 residues long. V was clipped by 3 bases and J by 3 bases, with 15 bases between them. Germline assignment: CDR1 GTSNPN and CDR2 SVGIG (reference sequence). The CDR3 is CAWRSRGIGYEQYF. The CDR3 DNA reads as TGTGCCTGGAGGTCCAGGGGAATCGGCTACGAGCAGTACTTC. Looking up the rest from reference TRBV30 and TRBJ2-7 gives the full variable domain: SQTIHQWPATLVQPVGSPLSLECTVEGTSNPNLYWYRQAAGRGLQLLFYSVGIGQISSEVPQNLSASRPQDRQFILSSKKLLLSDSGFYLCAWRSRGIGYEQYFGPGTRLTVT.

This chain links TRBV10-3 with TRBJ1-2; D gene ambiguous. V dropped 3 bases and J dropped 10 bases, with 21 bases sitting between them. The CDR3 totals 15 residues. Germline CDR1 ENHRY, CDR2 SYGVKD. CDR3 sequence (DNA): TGTGCCATCAGTGATTTTACAACGACGTCCGAAGACTACACCTTC. Protein sequence: CAISDFTTTSEDYTF.

The rearrangement links TRBV7-9 to TRBJ1-1; 9 bases align to TRBD1. The CDR3 runs 17 residues. V dropped 2 bases and J dropped 5; count of bases not matched to a gene: 12. From germline, CDR1 is SEHNR and CDR2 FQNEAQ (reference sequence). In nucleotides, the CDR3 is TGTGCCAGCAGCTTACAACCCGCAACAGGGGGCGAGACTGAAGCTTTCTTT. Translation: CASSLQPATGGETEAFF.

This clone was recorded many times. J is TRBJ1-1 and V is TRBV4-2; no clear D. Per the germline V gene, CDR1 is LGHNA and CDR2 is YNFKEQ. The CDR3 runs 14 residues. Trimming removed 4 bases at V and 1 base at J, with 10 bases between. CDR3 loop: CASSLLRGNTEAFF. The DNA for the CDR3 is TGTGCCAGCAGCCTACTGCGGGGGAACACTGAAGCTTTCTTT.

There are a few counts of this clone. Here the CDR3 reads CASSRVIQETQYF. CDR3 bases: TGTGCCAGCAGCCGGGTGATCCAAGAGACCCAGTACTTC. J is TRBJ2-5 and V is TRBV7-6; D not resolved. V was pared by 5 bases and J by 1 base, with 8 bases between. The germline V gene encodes CDR1 SGHVS and CDR2 FNYEAQ. The CDR3 is made up of 13 amino acids.

This chain joins TRBV29-1 and TRBJ2-2; tentatively, D is TRBD1 (5 bases). The CDR3 sequence is 13 residues long. Germline V gene data show CDR1 as SQVTM and CDR2 as ANQGSEA. The CDR3 DNA follows: TGCAGTCACCAGGACATGAACACCGGGGAGCTGTTTTTT. Translation: CSHQDMNTGELFF.

The J gene is TRBJ2-6, the V gene TRBV2; 9 nucleotides match TRBD1. This CDR3 has 18 amino acids. The V segment lost 10 bases and the J segment 0 bases; nucleotides outside the gene matches: 13. Germline lookup yields CDR1 SNHLY and CDR2 FYNNEI. CDR3 in amino acids: CATAPPGQGSSGANVLTF. CDR3 nucleotide sequence: TGTGCCACTGCTCCTCCGGGACAGGGCTCCTCTGGGGCCAACGTCCTGACTTTC.

The sample holds a few counts of this clone. The chain carries TRBV2 and TRBJ1-3; D unclear. The CDR3 contains 15 residues. Germline CDR1 and CDR2: SNHLY and FYNNEI. V lost 5 bases and J 2 bases, leaving 13 bases between the germline ends. The CDR3 region has the DNA TGTGCCAGCAGTCCCCTGGAAGGTGCTGGAAACACCATATATTTT. This codes for CASSPLEGAGNTIYF.